This T cell receptor beta chain stems from a study of blood T cell repertoires in COVID-19. The data were produced by immunoSEQ multiplex PCR, yet TCRdb's version contains in-frame clones alone and is incomplete. The sample lists about 90,000 clones, around 81% occurring once. The TCR comes from a man between 45 and 60 years old with acute or convalescent COVID-19. The sequencing sample was made of peripheral blood.

CDR3: CASSNTGRVETQYF. The CDR3 bases are TGTGCCAGCAGCAATACAGGTCGGGTTGAGACCCAGTACTTC. V usage is TRBV5-5 and J usage is TRBJ2-5; maybe TRBD1 (5 bases). The CDR3 is made up of 14 amino acids. CDR1 and CDR2 (germline): SGHKS, YYEKEE (reference sequence). The V gene lost 4 bases and the J gene lost 5 bases, with 15 bases spanning the gap.